This is a list of T cell receptor beta chains from one sample in a study of blood T cell repertoires in COVID-19. TCRdb keeps only in-frame clones here, not all; method: immunoSEQ multiplex PCR. The data show roughly 72,000 clones, roughly 80% seen once. The sequenced sample consisted of peripheral blood. The receptors originated from a woman of 80 years or more with acute or convalescent COVID-19. CDR3s include the opening cysteine and the closing phenylalanine or tryptophan. D genes are given only for firm matches. Clone size is given for some rows only: seen once, a few or many times, or a class if the clone is expanded.

j_gene | d_gene | v_gene | len | abundance | CDR3aa | CDR3nt
TRBJ1-1 | . | TRBV5-1 | 15 | once | CASSLEAGIGTEAFF | TGCGCCAGCAGCTTGGAGGCAGGGATCGGCACTGAAGCTTTCTTT
TRBJ1-1 | . | TRBV29-1 | 11 | . | CSATTGTEAFF | TGCAGCGCTACAACGGGCACTGAAGCTTTCTTT
TRBJ1-6 | TRBD1 | TRBV7-9 | 14 | . | CASAPTGSNSPLHF | TGTGCCAGCGCTCCGACAGGGAGTAACTCACCCCTCCACTTT
TRBJ2-5 | TRBD2 | TRBV18 | 20 | few | CASSPRRPGLASRKEETQYF | TGTGCCAGCTCACCTCGGAGACCGGGACTAGCTTCTAGGAAGGAAGAGACCCAGTACTTC
TRBJ2-7 | . | TRBV7-7 | 13 | few | CASSSGPGYEQYF | TGTGCCAGCAGCTCCGGGCCAGGGTACGAGCAGTACTTC
TRBJ2-1 | . | TRBV6-5 | 14 | . | CASSPVSSYNEQFF | TGTGCCAGCAGTCCGGTGAGCTCCTACAATGAGCAGTTCTTC
TRBJ2-1 | TRBD2 | TRBV19 | 15 | . | CASSVAGGIYNEQFF | TGTGCCAGTAGTGTAGCGGGAGGGATTTACAATGAGCAGTTCTTC
TRBJ2-7 | TRBD2 | TRBV27 | 18 | . | CASSQLPPLSGSRYEQYF | TGTGCCAGCAGTCAACTACCCCCCCTTAGCGGGAGTCGCTACGAGCAGTACTTC
TRBJ2-2 | TRBD2 | TRBV4-2 | 16 | . | CASSPRVPSGTGELFF | TGTGCCAGCAGCCCCCGGGTGCCTAGCGGAACCGGGGAGCTGTTTTTT
TRBJ1-3 | . | TRBV5-1 | 14 | . | CASSPQGGGNTIYF | TGCGCCAGCAGCCCGCAGGGTGGTGGAAACACCATATATTTT
TRBJ2-1 | . | TRBV7-2 | 15 | . | CASSLVVQTGNEQFF | TGTGCCAGCAGCTTAGTCGTCCAGACTGGCAATGAGCAGTTCTTC
TRBJ1-2 | . | TRBV30 | 12 | once | CAWAGDNYGYTF | TGTGCCTGGGCGGGGGATAACTATGGCTACACCTTC
TRBJ2-2 | TRBD2 | TRBV25-1 | 18 | . | CARTSLAGGPGGTGELFF | TGTGCCAGGACCTCTCTAGCGGGAGGGCCCGGGGGCACCGGGGAGCTGTTTTTT
TRBJ2-7 | TRBD2 | TRBV19 | 15 | few | CASSIEAGGPREQYF | TGTGCCAGTAGTATTGAAGCGGGAGGGCCTAGGGAGCAGTACTTC